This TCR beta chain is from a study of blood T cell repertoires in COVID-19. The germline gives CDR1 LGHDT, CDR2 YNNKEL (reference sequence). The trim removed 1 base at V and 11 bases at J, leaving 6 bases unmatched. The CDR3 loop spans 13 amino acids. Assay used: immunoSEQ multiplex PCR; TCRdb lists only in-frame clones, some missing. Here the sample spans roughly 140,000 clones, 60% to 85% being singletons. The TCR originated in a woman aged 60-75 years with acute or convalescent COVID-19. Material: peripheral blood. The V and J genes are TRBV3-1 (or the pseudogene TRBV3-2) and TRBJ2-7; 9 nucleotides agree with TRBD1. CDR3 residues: CASSQVPQGAEYF. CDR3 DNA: TGTGCCAGCAGCCAAGTTCCACAGGGGGCTGAGTACTTC.